These T cell receptor beta chains were read from a single sample in a study of T cells in Graves' hyperthyroidism and ophthalmopathy. TCRdb ran MiXCR on the multiplex PCR reads and lists one entry per CDR3 protein. The profile shows roughly 560,000 distinct CDR3 sequences, roughly 14% of them singletons. The source material was blood. These receptors were obtained from a middle-aged woman with Graves' ophthalmopathy. Both conserved end residues are part of each CDR3. The D gene is left open where the match is weak. Size is stated for part of the rows, as once, few or many counts, or as a class when the clone is expanded.

>TRBJ2-2|TRBV18|-|-
TGTGCCAGCTCACCCCCCCAGGGGGGATATACCACCGGGGAGCTGTTTTTT
CASSPPQGGYTTGELFF
>TRBJ1-6|TRBV28|-|many
TGTGCCAGCAGACCCCGGACACTGAATAATTCACCCCTCCACTTT
CASRPRTLNNSPLHF
>TRBJ2-7|TRBV11-1|-|many
TGTGCCAGCAGCTACGCGGGATCTGGTGAGCAGTACTTC
CASSYAGSGEQYF
>TRBJ1-2|TRBV29-1|-|many
TGCAGCACGAGAGACCGGGACTATGGCTACACCTTC
CSTRDRDYGYTF
>TRBJ2-6|TRBV9|-|few
TGTGCCAGCAGCGTAAGTCTCTCTGGGGCCAACGTCCTGACTTTC
CASSVSLSGANVLTF
>TRBJ2-7|TRBV15|-|many
TGTGCCACCAGCAGAGATAATCAGGGAACCTACGAGCAGTACTTC
CATSRDNQGTYEQYF
>TRBJ2-7|TRBV28|TRBD1|many
TGTGCCAGCAGTACGGGACAGGGAGGTTACGAGCAGTACTTC
CASSTGQGGYEQYF
>TRBJ2-6|TRBV12-3/TRBV12-4|-|many
TGTGCCAGCAGTTTTTCCCCCTCATTCGGGGCCAACGTCCTGACTTTC
CASSFSPSFGANVLTF
>TRBJ2-7|TRBV6-5|-|many
TGTGCCAGCAGTTACTCGAGGCAAGGGGACTACGAGCAGTACTTC
CASSYSRQGDYEQYF
>TRBJ2-5|TRBV30|-|few
TGTGCCTGGCACAAGCATGGAGCTCAAGAGACCCAGTACTTC
CAWHKHGAQETQYF
>TRBJ2-7|TRBV6-1|TRBD2|-
TGTGCCAGCACCCCCGGGACTAGCGGGAGGGCACGAGAGCAGTACTTC
CASTPGTSGRAREQYF
>TRBJ2-7|TRBV7-9|-|few
TGTGCCAGCAGCTCCCCAGGGATGACCTACGAGCAGTACTTC
CASSSPGMTYEQYF
>TRBJ2-7|TRBV6-2/TRBV6-3|TRBD2|-
TGTGCCAGCATCCCGAGCGGGAACTACGAGCAGTACTTC
CASIPSGNYEQYF
>TRBJ2-5|TRBV20-1|TRBD2|-
TGCAGTGCCCCTAGACTAGCACAAGAGACCCAGTACTTC
CSAPRLAQETQYF
>TRBJ2-7|TRBV5-1|-|-
TGCGCCAGCAGCTTGTTACCAGGCTACGAGCAGTACTTC
CASSLLPGYEQYF
>TRBJ2-5|TRBV28|-|-
TGTGCCAGCAGTTCTATTAGAGCGGACCCCGAAGCGACCCAGTACTTC
CASSSIRADPEATQYF
>TRBJ2-7|TRBV6-5|-|many
TGTGCCAGCAGAAGACAGGGAGGGGGCTACGAGCAGTACTTC
CASRRQGGGYEQYF
>TRBJ1-5|TRBV6-2/TRBV6-3|-|-
TGTGCCAGCACGCCATACCCGTCGGGGGTCGGGAGTCAGCCCCAGCATTTT
CASTPYPSGVGSQPQHF
>TRBJ2-7|TRBV6-2/TRBV6-3|TRBD2|many
TGTGCCAGCAGCCCCTATCTAGCGGGGGTCCTCTACGAGCAGTACTTC
CASSPYLAGVLYEQYF
>TRBJ1-3|TRBV18|-|-
TGTGCCAGCTCGCGGGACCGACGTGGAAACACCATATATTTT
CASSRDRRGNTIYF
>TRBJ2-7|TRBV4-3|TRBD1|few
TGCGCCAGCGCTGAAGATATAGGGGGCGCGTACGAGCAGTACTTC
CASAEDIGGAYEQYF
>TRBJ1-2|TRBV2|-|many
TGTGCCAGCAGTGATAGGGCAGTTTATGGCTACACCTTC
CASSDRAVYGYTF
>TRBJ2-7|TRBV3-1|-|few
TGTGCCAGCAGCCCGGACCAGTTTGGGTACGAGCAGTACTTC
CASSPDQFGYEQYF
>TRBJ2-5|TRBV7-2|TRBD2|-
TGTGCCAGCAGCTTAGCGCGACTAGCAGAGACCCAGTACTTC
CASSLARLAETQYF
>TRBJ2-5|TRBV9|-|many
TGTGCCAGCAGCGTAGGCCGTTACAGGGTACGGGAAGAGACCCAGTACTTC
CASSVGRYRVREETQYF
>TRBJ1-1|TRBV12-5|TRBD1|many
TGTGCTAGTGGCCTGGGGACAGGGTCCAAAGCTTTCTTT
CASGLGTGSKAFF
>TRBJ2-7|TRBV7-9|-|many
TGTGCCAGCAGCCAAACATCGGGCGAGCAGTACTTC
CASSQTSGEQYF
>TRBJ2-5|TRBV10-3|-|many
TGTGCCATCAGTGAGGGAACGGAGTGGAAGGAGACCCAGTACTTC
CAISEGTEWKETQYF